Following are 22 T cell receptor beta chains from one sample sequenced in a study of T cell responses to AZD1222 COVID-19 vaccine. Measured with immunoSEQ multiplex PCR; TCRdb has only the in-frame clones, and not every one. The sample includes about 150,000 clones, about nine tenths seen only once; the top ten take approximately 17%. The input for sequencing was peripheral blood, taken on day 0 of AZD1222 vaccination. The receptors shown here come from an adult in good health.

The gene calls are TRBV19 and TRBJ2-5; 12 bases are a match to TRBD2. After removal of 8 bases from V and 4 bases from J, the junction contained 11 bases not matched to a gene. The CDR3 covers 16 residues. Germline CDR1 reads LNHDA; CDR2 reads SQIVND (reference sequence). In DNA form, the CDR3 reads TGTGCCAGTCGAAGTCTAGCGGGAGGGCCGTTAGAGACCCAGTACTTC. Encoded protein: CASRSLAGGPLETQYF.

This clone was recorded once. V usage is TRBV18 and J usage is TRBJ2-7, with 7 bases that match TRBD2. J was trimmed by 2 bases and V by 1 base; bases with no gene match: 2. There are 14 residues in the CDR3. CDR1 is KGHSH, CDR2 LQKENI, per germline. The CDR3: CASSPLGGTYEQYF. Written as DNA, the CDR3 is TGTGCCAGCTCACCACTGGGGGGGACCTACGAGCAGTACTTC.

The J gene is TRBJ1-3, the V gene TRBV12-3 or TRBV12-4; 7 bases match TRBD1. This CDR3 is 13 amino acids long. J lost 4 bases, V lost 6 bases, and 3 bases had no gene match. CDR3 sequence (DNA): TGTGCCAGCAGAAGGACAGGAGGAAACACCATATATTTT. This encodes CASRRTGGNTIYF.

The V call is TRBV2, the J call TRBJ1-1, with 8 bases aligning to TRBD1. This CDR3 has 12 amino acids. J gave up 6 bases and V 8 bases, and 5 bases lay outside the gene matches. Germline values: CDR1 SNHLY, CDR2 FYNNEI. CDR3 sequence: CASQDRAAEAFF. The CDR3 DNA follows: TGTGCCAGCCAGGACAGGGCGGCTGAAGCTTTCTTT.

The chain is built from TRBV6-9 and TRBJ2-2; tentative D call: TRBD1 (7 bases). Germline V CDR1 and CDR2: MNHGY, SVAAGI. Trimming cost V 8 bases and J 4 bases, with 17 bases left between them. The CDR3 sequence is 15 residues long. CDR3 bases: TGTGCCAGCGGGGATCGACAGGGACTCACCGGGGAGCTGTTTTTT. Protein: CASGDRQGLTGELFF.

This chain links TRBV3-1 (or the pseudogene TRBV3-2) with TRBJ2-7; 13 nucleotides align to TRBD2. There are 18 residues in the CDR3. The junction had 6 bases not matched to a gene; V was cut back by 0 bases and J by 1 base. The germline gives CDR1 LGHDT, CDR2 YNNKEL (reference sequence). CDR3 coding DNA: TGTGCCAGCAGCCAAGACCAGGGACTAGCGGGGAGGTCCTACGAGCAGTACTTC. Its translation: CASSQDQGLAGRSYEQYF.

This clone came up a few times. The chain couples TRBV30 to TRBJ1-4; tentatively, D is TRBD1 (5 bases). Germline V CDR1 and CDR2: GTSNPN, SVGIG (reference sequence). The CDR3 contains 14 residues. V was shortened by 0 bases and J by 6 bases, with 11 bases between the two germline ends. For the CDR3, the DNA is TGTGCCTGGAGTGTAGGGACCGGGGATGAAAAACTGTTTTTT. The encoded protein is CAWSVGTGDEKLFF. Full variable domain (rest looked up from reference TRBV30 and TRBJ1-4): SQTIHQWPATLVQPVGSPLSLECTVEGTSNPNLYWYRQAAGRGLQLLFYSVGIGQISSEVPQNLSASRPQDRQFILSSKKLLLSDSGFYLCAWSVGTGDEKLFFGSGTQLSVL.

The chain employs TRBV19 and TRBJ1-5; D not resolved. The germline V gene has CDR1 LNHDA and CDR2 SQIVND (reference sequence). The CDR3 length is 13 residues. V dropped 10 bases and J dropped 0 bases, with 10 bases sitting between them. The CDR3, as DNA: TGTGCCACCCAGGATTTTAGCAATCAGCCCCAGCATTTT. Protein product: CATQDFSNQPQHF.

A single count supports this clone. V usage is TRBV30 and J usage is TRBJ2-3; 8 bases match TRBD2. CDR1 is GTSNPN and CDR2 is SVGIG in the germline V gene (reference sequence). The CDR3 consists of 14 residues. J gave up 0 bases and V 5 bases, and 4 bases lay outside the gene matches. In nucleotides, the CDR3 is TGTGCCTGGTCACAGCGGGGGAGCACAGATACGCAGTATTTT. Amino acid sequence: CAWSQRGSTDTQYF.

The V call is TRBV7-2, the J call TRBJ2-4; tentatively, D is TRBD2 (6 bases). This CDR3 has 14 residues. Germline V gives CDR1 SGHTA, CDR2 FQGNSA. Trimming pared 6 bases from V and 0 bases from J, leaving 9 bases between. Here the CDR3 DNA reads TGTGCCAGCAGGTATAGCGGAGCCAAAAACATTCAGTACTTC. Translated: CASRYSGAKNIQYF.

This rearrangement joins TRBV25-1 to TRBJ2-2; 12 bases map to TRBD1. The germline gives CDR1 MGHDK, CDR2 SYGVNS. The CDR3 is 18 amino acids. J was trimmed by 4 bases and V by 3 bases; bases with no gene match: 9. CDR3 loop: CASSDSPGQGAITGELFF. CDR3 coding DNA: TGTGCCAGCAGTGACTCACCGGGACAGGGGGCTATCACCGGGGAGCTGTTTTTT. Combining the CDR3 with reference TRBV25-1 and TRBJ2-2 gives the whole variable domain EADIYQTPRYLVIGTGKKITLECSQTMGHDKMYWYQQDPGMELHLIHYSYGVNSTEKGDLSSESTVSRIRTEHFPLTLESARPSHTSQYLCASSDSPGQGAITGELFFGEGSRLTVL.

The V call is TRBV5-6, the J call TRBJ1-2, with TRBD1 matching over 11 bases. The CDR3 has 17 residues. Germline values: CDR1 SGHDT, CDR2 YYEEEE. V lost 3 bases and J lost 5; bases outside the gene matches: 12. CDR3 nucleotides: TGTGCCAGCAGCTCCCCGGACAGGGGGCGAACCCTGTATGGCTACACCTTC. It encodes CASSSPDRGRTLYGYTF.

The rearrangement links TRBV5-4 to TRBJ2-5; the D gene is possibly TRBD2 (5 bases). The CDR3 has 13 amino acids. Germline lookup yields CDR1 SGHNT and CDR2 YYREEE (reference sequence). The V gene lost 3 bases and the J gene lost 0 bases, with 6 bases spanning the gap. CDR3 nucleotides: TGTGCCAGCAGCTGGGAGAACCAAGAGACCCAGTACTTC. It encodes CASSWENQETQYF.

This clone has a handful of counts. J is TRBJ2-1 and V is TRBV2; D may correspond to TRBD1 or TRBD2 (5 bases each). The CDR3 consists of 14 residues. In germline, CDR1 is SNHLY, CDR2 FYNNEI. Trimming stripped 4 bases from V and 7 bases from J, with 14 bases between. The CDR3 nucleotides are TGTGCCAGCAGTGGGACACTGAGGGAAAATGAGCAGTTCTTC. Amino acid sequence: CASSGTLRENEQFF.

This CDR3 is CASSFTGTGATEAFF. As DNA, the CDR3 is TGCGCCAGCAGCTTCACCGGGACAGGGGCCACTGAAGCTTTCTTT. This chain connects TRBV5-1 to TRBJ1-1; TRBD1 agrees at 10 bases. The V segment lost 2 bases and the J segment 4 bases; nucleotides outside the gene matches: 5. The CDR3 has 15 residues. Germline-derived CDR1 and CDR2 are SGHRS and YFSETQ.

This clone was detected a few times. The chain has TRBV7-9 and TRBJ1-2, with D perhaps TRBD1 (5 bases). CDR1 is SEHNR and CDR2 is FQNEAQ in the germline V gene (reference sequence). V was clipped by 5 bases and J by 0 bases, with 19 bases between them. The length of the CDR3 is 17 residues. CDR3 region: CASSPFVPLGANYGYTF. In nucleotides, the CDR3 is TGTGCCAGCAGCCCATTTGTTCCCCTGGGGGCTAACTATGGCTACACCTTC.

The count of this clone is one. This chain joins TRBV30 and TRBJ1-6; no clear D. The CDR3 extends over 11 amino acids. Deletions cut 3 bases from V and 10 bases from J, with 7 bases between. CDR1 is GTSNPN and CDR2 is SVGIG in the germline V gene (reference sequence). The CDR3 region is CAWRAVSPLHF. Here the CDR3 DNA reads TGTGCCTGGAGAGCTGTCTCACCCCTCCACTTT.

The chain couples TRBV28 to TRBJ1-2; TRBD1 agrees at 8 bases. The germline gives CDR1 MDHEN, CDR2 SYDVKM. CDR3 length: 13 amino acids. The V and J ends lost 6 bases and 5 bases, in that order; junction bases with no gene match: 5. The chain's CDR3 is CASSTTGGYGYTF. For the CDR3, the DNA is TGTGCCAGCAGCACAACAGGGGGTTATGGCTACACCTTC.

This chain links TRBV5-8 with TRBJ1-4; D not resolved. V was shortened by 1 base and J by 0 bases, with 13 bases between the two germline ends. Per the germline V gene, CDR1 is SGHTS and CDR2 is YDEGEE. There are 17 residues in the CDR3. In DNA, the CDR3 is TGTGCCAGCAGCTTGCGTGCAGGACCTACAACTAATGAAAAACTGTTTTTT. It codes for CASSLRAGPTTNEKLFF.

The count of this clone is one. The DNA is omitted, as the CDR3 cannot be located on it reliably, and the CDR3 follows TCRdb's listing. This CDR3 is CASSVFGSGADYGYTF. This chain connects TRBV9 to TRBJ1-2. 16 amino acids form the CDR3, both terminal residues included. CDR1 and CDR2 from the germline V gene are SGDLS and YYNGEE.

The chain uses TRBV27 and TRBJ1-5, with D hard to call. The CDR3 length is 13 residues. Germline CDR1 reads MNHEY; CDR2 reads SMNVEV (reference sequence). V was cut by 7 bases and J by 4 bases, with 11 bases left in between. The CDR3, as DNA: TGTGCCAGCACCACGGACCCTAATCAGCCCCAGCATTTT. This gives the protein CASTTDPNQPQHF.

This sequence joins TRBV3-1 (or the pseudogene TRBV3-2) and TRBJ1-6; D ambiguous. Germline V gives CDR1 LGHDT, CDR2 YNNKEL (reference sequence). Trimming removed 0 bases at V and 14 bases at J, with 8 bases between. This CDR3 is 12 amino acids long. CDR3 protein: CASSQDLSALHF. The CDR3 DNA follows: TGTGCCAGCAGCCAAGATTTATCGGCCCTCCACTTT.